The source of this T cell receptor beta chain is a study of spatial heterogeneity in lung cancer. On the study more broadly: Among detected sequences, beta-chain ones consistently exceeded alpha-chain ones in number. The mean occurrence of each unique TCR and UMI combination in raw reads exceeded eight.

This clonotype has just one count. This beta chain turned up in a library designed for alpha chains; as an off-target read, its abundance says little. Each TCR cDNA molecule carried a unique molecular identifier. TCRdb re-analysed the 5' RACE reads in MiXCR, keeping a single row per CDR3 protein. Of 4,100 or so distinct CDR3 sequences listed, 20% to 25% are singletons. As for time point: sample taken at primary tumor resection. Unsorted tumor, nontumor lung tissue or cryopreserved PBMC supplied the whole RNA. Just over 70 TRACERx patients with early, untreated non-small cell lung cancer donated samples. The sequence was obtained from a female donor with early-stage non-small cell lung cancer. This specimen was normal lung tissue next to the tumor, taken at surgery.

In nucleotides, the CDR3 is TGCAGTGCTAGCGATCAGCGGGTCTACGAGCAGTACTTC. It translates to CSASDQRVYEQYF. V and J are TRBV20-1 and TRBJ2-7; maybe TRBD2 (6 bases). Trimming removed 3 bases from V and 3 bases from J, with 12 bases in between. This CDR3 has 13 amino acids. Germline V gene data show CDR1 as DFQATT and CDR2 as SNEGSKA (reference sequence).